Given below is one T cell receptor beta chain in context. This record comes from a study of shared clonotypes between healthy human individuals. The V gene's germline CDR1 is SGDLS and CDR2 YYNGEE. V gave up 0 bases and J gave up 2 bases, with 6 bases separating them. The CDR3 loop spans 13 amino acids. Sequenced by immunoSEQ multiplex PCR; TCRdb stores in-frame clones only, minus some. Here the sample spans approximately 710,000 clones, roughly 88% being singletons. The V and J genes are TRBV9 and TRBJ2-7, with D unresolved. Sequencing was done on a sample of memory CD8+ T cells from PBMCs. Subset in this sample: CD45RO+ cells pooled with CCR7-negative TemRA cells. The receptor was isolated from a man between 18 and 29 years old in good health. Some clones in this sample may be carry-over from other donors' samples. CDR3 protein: CASSVGETYEQYF. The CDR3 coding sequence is TGTGCCAGCAGCGTAGGTGAAACCTACGAGCAGTACTTC.